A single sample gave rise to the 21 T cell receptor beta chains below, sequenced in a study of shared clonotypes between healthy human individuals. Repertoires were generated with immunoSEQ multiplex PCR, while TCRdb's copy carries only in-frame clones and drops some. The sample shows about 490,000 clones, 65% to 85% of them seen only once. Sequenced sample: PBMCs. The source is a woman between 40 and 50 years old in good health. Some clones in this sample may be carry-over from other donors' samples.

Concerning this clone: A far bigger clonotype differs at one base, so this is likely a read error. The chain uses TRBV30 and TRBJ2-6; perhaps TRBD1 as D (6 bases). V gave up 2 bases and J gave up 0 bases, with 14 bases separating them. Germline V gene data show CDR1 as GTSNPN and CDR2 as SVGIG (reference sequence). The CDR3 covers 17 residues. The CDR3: CAWSKGGLRSGANVLTF. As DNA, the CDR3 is TGTGCCTGGAGTAAAGGGGGTTTACGCTCTGGGGCCAACGTCCTGACTTTC.

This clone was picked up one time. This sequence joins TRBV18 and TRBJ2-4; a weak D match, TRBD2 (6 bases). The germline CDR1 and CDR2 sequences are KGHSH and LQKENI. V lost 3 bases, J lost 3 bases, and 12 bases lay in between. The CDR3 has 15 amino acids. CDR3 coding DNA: TGTGCCAGCTCACCGGCGGGGTTTGTCAAAAACATTCAGTACTTC. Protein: CASSPAGFVKNIQYF.

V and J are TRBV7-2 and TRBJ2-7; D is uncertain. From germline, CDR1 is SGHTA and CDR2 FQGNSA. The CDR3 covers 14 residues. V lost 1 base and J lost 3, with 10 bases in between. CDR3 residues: CASSLGLEIYEQYF. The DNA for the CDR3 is TGTGCCAGCAGCTTAGGGTTAGAAATCTACGAGCAGTACTTC. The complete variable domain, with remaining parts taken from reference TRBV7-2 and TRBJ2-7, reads GAGVSQSPSNKVTEKGKDVELRCDPISGHTALYWYRQSLGQGLEFLIYFQGNSAPDKSGLPSDRFSAERTGGSVSTLTIQRTQQEDSAVYLCASSLGLEIYEQYFGPGTRLTVT.

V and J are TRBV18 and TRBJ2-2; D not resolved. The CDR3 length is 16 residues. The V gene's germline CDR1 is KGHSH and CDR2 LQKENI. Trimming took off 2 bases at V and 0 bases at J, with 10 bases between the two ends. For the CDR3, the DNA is TGTGCCAGCTCACCAAACGGAATACCGAACACCGGGGAGCTGTTTTTT. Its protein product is CASSPNGIPNTGELFF.

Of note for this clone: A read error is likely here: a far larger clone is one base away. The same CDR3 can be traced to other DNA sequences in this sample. The CDR3 DNA sequence: TGTGCCAGTAGCCTCCGCAGGGTGGAGGAAAAACTGTTTTTT. Its translation: CASSLRRVEEKLFF. The chain is built from TRBV28 and TRBJ1-4; tentative D call: TRBD1 (5 bases). Germline lookup yields CDR1 MDHEN and CDR2 SYDVKM. The CDR3 contains 14 residues. V was clipped by 9 bases and J by 8 bases, with 19 bases between them.

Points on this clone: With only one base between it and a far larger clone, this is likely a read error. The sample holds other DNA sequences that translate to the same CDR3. This chain's CDR3 is CAISEYRNTEAFF. The CDR3 DNA reads as TGTGCCATCAGTGAATATAGGAACACTGAAGCCTTCTTT. The chain uses TRBV10-3 and TRBJ1-1; D gene ambiguous. Germline assignment: CDR1 ENHRY and CDR2 SYGVKD. This CDR3 has 13 amino acids.

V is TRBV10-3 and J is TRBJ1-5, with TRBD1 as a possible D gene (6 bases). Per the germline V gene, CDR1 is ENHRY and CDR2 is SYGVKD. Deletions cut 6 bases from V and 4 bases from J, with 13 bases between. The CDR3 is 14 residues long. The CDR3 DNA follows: TGTGCCATCAGCCTAGGGGACACAAATCAGCCCCAGCATTTT. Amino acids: CAISLGDTNQPQHF.

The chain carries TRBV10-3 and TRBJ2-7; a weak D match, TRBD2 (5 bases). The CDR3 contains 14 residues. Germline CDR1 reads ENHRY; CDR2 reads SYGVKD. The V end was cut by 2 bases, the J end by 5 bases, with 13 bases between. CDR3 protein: CAISEELGIHEQYF. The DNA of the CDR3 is TGTGCCATCAGTGAGGAACTAGGGATCCACGAGCAGTACTTC.

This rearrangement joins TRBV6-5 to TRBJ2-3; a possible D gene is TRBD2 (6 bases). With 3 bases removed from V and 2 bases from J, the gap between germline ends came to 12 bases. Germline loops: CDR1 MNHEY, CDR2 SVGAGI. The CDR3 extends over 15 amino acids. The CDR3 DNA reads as TGTGCCAGCAGTTATCAGTCTAGCGTCACAGATACGCAGTATTTT. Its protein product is CASSYQSSVTDTQYF.

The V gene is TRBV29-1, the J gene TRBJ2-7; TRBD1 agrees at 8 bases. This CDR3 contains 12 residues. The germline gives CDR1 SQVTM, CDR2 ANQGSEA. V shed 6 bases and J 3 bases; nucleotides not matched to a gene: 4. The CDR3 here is CSVRGQGYEQYF. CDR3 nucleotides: TGCAGCGTGCGCGGACAGGGCTACGAGCAGTACTTC.

CDR3 DNA: TGTGCCAGTAGTCCCCTGGGACTAGCGCCCCTCTCGGCCTACAATGAGCAGTTCTTC. Translating gives CASSPLGLAPLSAYNEQFF. This chain links TRBV19 with TRBJ2-1; 10 positions agree with TRBD2. The CDR3 is 19 residues long. V shed 5 bases, J shed 2 bases, and the junction held 15 bases outside the gene matches. The V gene's germline CDR1 is LNHDA and CDR2 SQIVND (reference sequence).

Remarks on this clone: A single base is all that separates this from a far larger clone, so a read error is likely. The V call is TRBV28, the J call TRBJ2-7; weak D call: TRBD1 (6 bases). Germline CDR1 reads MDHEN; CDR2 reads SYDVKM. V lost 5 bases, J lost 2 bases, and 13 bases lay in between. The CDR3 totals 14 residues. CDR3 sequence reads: CASSRTRGPYEQYF. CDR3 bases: TGTGCCAGCAGTAGGACCAGGGGACCCTACGAGCAGTACTTC.

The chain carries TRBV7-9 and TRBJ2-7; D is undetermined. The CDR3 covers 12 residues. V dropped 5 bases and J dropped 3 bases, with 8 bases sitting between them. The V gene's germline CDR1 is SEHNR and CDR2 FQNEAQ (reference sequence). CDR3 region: CASSRLNYEQYF. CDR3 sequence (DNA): TGTGCCAGCAGCCGATTGAACTACGAGCAGTACTTC.

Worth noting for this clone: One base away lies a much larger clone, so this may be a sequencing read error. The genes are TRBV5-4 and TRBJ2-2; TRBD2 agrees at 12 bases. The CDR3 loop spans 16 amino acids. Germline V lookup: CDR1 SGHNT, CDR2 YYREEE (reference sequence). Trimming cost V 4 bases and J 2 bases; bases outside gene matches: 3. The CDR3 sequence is CASSAGLAGNTGELFF. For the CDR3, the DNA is TGTGCCAGCAGCGCCGGACTAGCGGGAAACACCGGGGAGCTGTTTTTT.

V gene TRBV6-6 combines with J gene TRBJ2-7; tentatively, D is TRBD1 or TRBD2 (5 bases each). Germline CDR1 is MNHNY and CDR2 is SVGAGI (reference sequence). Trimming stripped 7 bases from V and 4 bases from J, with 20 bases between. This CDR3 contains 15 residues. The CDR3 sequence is CASMDGGGSRYEQYF. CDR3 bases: TGTGCCAGCATGGACGGTGGGGGATCGAGGTACGAGCAGTACTTC.

The CDR3 sequence is CASRTSGSSETQYF. The CDR3 DNA sequence: TGTGCCAGCAGGACTAGCGGGAGTTCGGAGACCCAGTACTTC. The chain combines TRBV6-1 with TRBJ2-5, with 12 positions matching TRBD2. Germline CDR1 is MNHNS and CDR2 is SASEGT. V gave up 6 bases and J gave up 5 bases; unmatched junction bases: 4. The CDR3 covers 14 residues.

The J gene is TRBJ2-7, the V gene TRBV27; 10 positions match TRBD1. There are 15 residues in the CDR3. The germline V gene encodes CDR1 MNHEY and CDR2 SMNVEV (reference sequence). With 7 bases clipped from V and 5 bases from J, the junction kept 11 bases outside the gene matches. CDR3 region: CASNQPGQGPNEQYF. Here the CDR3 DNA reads TGTGCCAGCAATCAGCCGGGACAGGGGCCCAACGAGCAGTACTTC.

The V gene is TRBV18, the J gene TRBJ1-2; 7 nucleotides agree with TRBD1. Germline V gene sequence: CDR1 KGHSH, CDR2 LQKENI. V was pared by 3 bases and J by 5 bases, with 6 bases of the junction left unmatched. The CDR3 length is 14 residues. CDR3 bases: TGTGCCAGCTCACCGGGGACAGAATCTTATGGCTACACCTTC. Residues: CASSPGTESYGYTF.

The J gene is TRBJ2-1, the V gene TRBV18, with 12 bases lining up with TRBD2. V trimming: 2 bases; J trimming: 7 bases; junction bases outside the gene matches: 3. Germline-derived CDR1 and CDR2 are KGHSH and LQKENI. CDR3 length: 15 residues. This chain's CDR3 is CASSPGTSGLNEQFF. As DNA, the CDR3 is TGTGCCAGCTCACCAGGGACTAGCGGGTTGAATGAGCAGTTCTTC.

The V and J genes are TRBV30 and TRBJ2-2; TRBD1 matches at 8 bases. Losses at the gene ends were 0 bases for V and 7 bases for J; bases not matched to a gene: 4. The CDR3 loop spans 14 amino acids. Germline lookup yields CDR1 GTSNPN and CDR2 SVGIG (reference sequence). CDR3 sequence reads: CAWSVRTGYGELFF. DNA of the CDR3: TGTGCCTGGAGTGTGAGGACAGGGTACGGGGAGCTGTTTTTT.

As DNA, the CDR3 is TGTGCCAGCAGACCTGGACAGGACTATGGCTACACCTTC. It translates to CASRPGQDYGYTF. The V and J genes are TRBV28 and TRBJ1-2; the match to TRBD1 covers 7 bases. The ends lost 6 bases at V and 3 bases at J; junction bases unmatched: 4. The germline V gene encodes CDR1 MDHEN and CDR2 SYDVKM. This CDR3 spans 13 amino acids.